This TCR beta chain was captured by sequencing in a study of radiotherapy plus CTLA-4 blockade in lung cancer. Looking at the study overall: Among patients, approximately 17% showed objective responses, and 30% to 40% had disease control.

Sequencing used immunoSEQ multiplex PCR; TCRdb keeps in-frame clones, though not all of them. The sample has approximately 100,000 clones; more than 75% are singletons. The germline V gene encodes CDR1 LNHDA and CDR2 SQIVND (reference sequence). The CDR3 extends over 12 amino acids. The V gene lost 3 bases and the J gene lost 8 bases, with 10 bases spanning the gap. It was focal radiation plus CTLA-4 blockade with ipilimumab that patients with chemo-refractory metastatic non-small-cell lung cancer received. There are a few counts of this clone. Its specificity is not known. In the same sample, other DNA sequences code for this CDR3. General observations from the study: After treatment with radiotherapy plus ipilimumab, TCR clones that came from the tumor expanded in blood. Increased serum interferon-beta after radiation also reportedly predicted response strongly.

The chain recombines TRBV19 with TRBJ1-1; D remains unclear. This receptor was identified in a human donor with non-small cell lung cancer that progressed on radiotherapy plus ipilimumab. Some clones in this sample may be carry-over from other donors' samples. This sample comprised peripheral blood, obtained from a patient treated with radiotherapy plus ipilimumab. CDR3 sequence (DNA): TGTGCCAGTAGTATTGGAGGCTTAGAAGCTTTCTTT. Its translation is CASSIGGLEAFF.